A selection of T cell receptor beta chains follows, all from one sample in a study of vaccination and CD4 T cells after COVID-19. Their specific antigens are unknown. MiXCR, applied by TCRdb to the PCR reads, yields one record per CDR3 protein. The sample consists of about 15,000 distinct CDR3 sequences, about 51% of them appearing once. Sequences were derived from CD4+ T cells from blood, cultured in vitro, sampled about 7 months after SARS-CoV-2 vaccination. The receptor source for this set is a human donor who had recovered from COVID-19. Each CDR3 is given without its conserved first and last residue. A D gene is named only where the DNA matches it firmly.

ASSLWRSTELEQF,NA,TRBJ2-1,TRBV7-2,13
ATSDRKRGSYNEQF,TRBD2,TRBJ2-1,TRBV24-1,14
AISEQQNSNQPQH,NA,TRBJ1-5,TRBV10-3,13
SARERRGSGNQPQH,NA,TRBJ1-5,TRBV20-1,14
ASSELSPGHLGYGYT,NA,TRBJ1-2,TRBV6-4,15
ASSVQGAAYGYT,TRBD1,TRBJ1-2,TRBV2,12
AISESRGGSTEAF,NA,TRBJ1-1,TRBV10-3,13
AMRDRGWDTQY,TRBD1,TRBJ2-3,TRBV10-3,11
ASSYSMGQPGETQY,NA,TRBJ2-5,TRBV6-5,14
ASSYRGGYT,NA,TRBJ1-2,TRBV6-5,9
ATSGRGDSISIPYGYT,TRBD1,TRBJ1-2,TRBV24-1,16
ASSLPGDNYGYT,NA,TRBJ1-2,TRBV5-8,12
ASSQGPGQGNGYT,TRBD1,TRBJ1-2,TRBV4-3,13
ASSWTTGEAF,NA,TRBJ1-1,TRBV6-2/TRBV6-3,10
SASSETLDYEQY,NA,TRBJ2-7,TRBV20-1,12
ASSTDRDSPLH,TRBD1,TRBJ1-6,TRBV5-4,11
ASSELAPQY,NA,TRBJ2-3,TRBV2,9
SASPSSGGGELF,TRBD2,TRBJ2-2,TRBV20-1,12
ASSYSRGTHEQY,NA,TRBJ2-7,TRBV6-5,12
ASSPPGQMMYEQY,TRBD1,TRBJ2-7,TRBV18,13
ASSWTGLSSYEQY,TRBD1,TRBJ2-7,TRBV5-1,13
ASSLTPLAGGYNEQF,TRBD2,TRBJ2-1,TRBV7-2,15
ASSLRGLETQY,NA,TRBJ2-5,TRBV7-6,11
ASSTGTGVLQPQH,TRBD1,TRBJ1-5,TRBV6-1,13
ASSLGAYNEQF,NA,TRBJ2-1,TRBV7-3,11
ASSPQVNYGYT,NA,TRBJ1-2,TRBV7-9,11
ASSLKVSGETQY,TRBD2,TRBJ2-5,TRBV7-2,12
ASSPEMNTEAF,NA,TRBJ1-1,TRBV2,11
ASSLGPDPGSGYEQY,NA,TRBJ2-7,TRBV27,15
ASGSARTSTDTQY,NA,TRBJ2-3,TRBV7-9,13
ASSLFGSTEAF,NA,TRBJ1-1,TRBV28,11
ASSLFRSYEQY,NA,TRBJ2-7,TRBV11-3,11
AISQPGGLYGYT,TRBD1,TRBJ1-2,TRBV10-3,12
ATGTEGVSPLH,TRBD1,TRBJ1-6,TRBV10-3,11
ASSRPGQGNTGELF,TRBD1,TRBJ2-2,TRBV7-9,14
ATSRATGGAYGYT,TRBD1,TRBJ1-2,TRBV15,13
ASSRFSGYGGAYEQY,NA,TRBJ2-7,TRBV7-9,15
ASSQRDPLWETQY,TRBD2,TRBJ2-5,TRBV7-2,13
ASRLAGSSYGYT,NA,TRBJ1-2,TRBV6-2/TRBV6-3,12
ATSRDPTRGYT,NA,TRBJ1-2,TRBV15,11
ASIVGDRMNTEAF,TRBD1,TRBJ1-1,TRBV19,13
ASSLSTGAWNEQF,NA,TRBJ2-1,TRBV7-2,13
AGSGGSTDTQY,TRBD2,TRBJ2-3,TRBV7-2,11
ASLGQGDGYT,TRBD1,TRBJ1-2,TRBV7-9,10
ASSLVGSYGYT,NA,TRBJ1-2,TRBV7-8,11